This T cell receptor beta chain was identified during a study of cytomegalovirus exposure and HLA in healthy donors (dated by TCRdb to 2016 to 2017). Concerning the study at large: An earlier analysis of 587 of the donors reported over 250 Gb of sequence data and 90 million to 120 million unique TCR beta sequences obtained from roughly 170 million T cells. A later genetic analysis used genome-wide SNP genotypes for about 65% of the 666 donors, treating that subset as a discovery cohort. Donor age, sex, ethnicity and CMV serostatus were compiled together with the repertoire data. In the later analysis, no new phenotypic data were used to find candidate immune exposures; instead, reliance was placed on TCR beta sequences and their occurrence across donors. In a later analysis, previously published TCR beta repertoires from 666 donors were re-analyzed and high-resolution HLA genotyping was added so that TCR occurrence patterns could be studied. Roughly 5 DR-DQ haplotypes were treated as single units for association and clustering because of strong linkage in the cohort. On average, approximately 250,000 unique TCR beta nucleotide sequences were sequenced per donor among 398 genotyped donors of the cohort, with about 19% of those sequences being non-productive. The number of typed donors differed by locus: 629-630 for A, B, C, DRB1 and DQB1; 500 to 550 for DQA1; approximately 610 for DPA1; and around 450 for DPB1. All discovery cohort repertoires had been generated using a single sequencing platform. An earlier analysis of 587 of the donors used high-throughput TCR beta sequencing to judge whether each TCR beta V gene segment behaved as functional or pseudogenic. HLA typing covered class I and class II loci at four-digit resolution. In addition to the first cohort of 650 to 800 subjects, a separate validation cohort of some 120 different subjects was used. The aim of the study was to test whether cataloging public T cell receptors could identify signatures of past pathogen exposure. An early release covering about 600 HLA-typed donors comprised approximately 300 gigabases of sequencing data and approximately 85 million unique TCR sequences. The T cell repertoires of under 750 subjects were profiled by immunosequencing and related to cytomegalovirus serostatus. To predict cytomegalovirus infection status, the study combined high-throughput TCR immunosequencing, statistical association of individual TCRs with disease status, and machine learning. The genetic ancestry cluster associated with self-reported Caucasian donors included around 76% of the approximately 400 genotyped donors. Results and caveats for the whole study, not just this receptor: A later genetic analysis reported fewer N-insertions in productive TCRs among donors in an Asian-associated ancestry cluster than the roughly 620-donor mean. A group of highly shared sequence variants was considered likely to be a technical artifact of the sequencing pipeline. Linkage disequilibrium might explain the correlated functional status among segregating V segments, but an unknown experimental factor could not be excluded. A total of around 150 TCR beta chains were listed by the study as associated with cytomegalovirus. In a later analysis, most CMV-associated TCR beta chains were found to appear HLA-restricted, with HLA associations seemingly driven largely by CMV exposure. A later analysis reported that several top co-occurrence clusters appeared linked to parvovirus B19, influenza, CMV and Epstein-Barr virus. Sequencing depth was assumed to be roughly uniform across donors in the presence/absence analyses, though that assumption may not hold. In a later analysis, TCR association rates were found to vary across HLA loci, with the most associated TCRs seen for DRB1 alleles and the fewest for HLA-C alleles. Immune exposure information for the cohort was limited to CMV serostatus. In both the original and validation cohorts, the classifier was reported to diagnose cytomegalovirus status with high specificity and sensitivity. When HLA alleles, especially DR and DQ, strongly co-occurred, attributing TCR associations to individual alleles was difficult. HLA typing was unavailable for some donors at each locus, so association tests used only the typed subset. A further reported finding was that TCR beta sequences accurately predicted the HLA-A and HLA-B alleles for most subjects in the first cohort. According to the authors, the approach could potentially be generalized to other disease states and immunological phenotypes. In a later analysis, 15,000 to 20,000 TCR beta sequences were associated with specific HLA alleles at a false discovery rate of 0.05. In this cohort, only TCR beta chains were sequenced, and detectable features were limited by the absence of alpha or paired-chain data. An earlier analysis of some 590 of the donors showed that most TCR beta V segments appeared in productive rearrangements either about 87% or about 30% of the time, which broadly matched IMGT annotations. Because counts were too low, 15 to 20 rarely observed V segments, including chromosome 9 orphons, were left out of the earlier analysis of about 620 of the donors. A few of the identified cytomegalovirus-associated TCR beta chains were confirmed in vitro to be specific for cytomegalovirus antigens. In a later analysis, HLA-associated TCR beta chains showed more clonal expansion and lower generation probabilities than non-associated chains that were equally common. V-gene and J-gene trimming of TCR beta chains was associated with a missense DCLRE1C variant in a later genetic analysis, and the association was replicated in an independent cohort. Most TCR sequences were seen in very few donors, while some public TCRs were found in many individuals.

In the case of this clone: It lacks a known antigen. Per-nucleotide qualities are absent, and no much larger clonotype sits a single base away.

The cohort was made up of about 610 healthy bone marrow donors. Cohort members were all nominally healthy when sampled, although unrecorded immune exposures were likely present. The donor tested CMV seropositive and was one of the 289 seropositive cohort members. Every donor gave a peripheral blood sample, and the peripheral blood mononuclear cells from that sample were used for TCR beta sequencing. The Qiagen DNeasy Blood Extraction Kit was used to extract genomic DNA from the blood cell samples. Receptor amplification or capture employed the immunoSEQ multiplex PCR assay. For the multiplex PCR, a mixture combining 60 forward primers for TCR Vbeta segments and 13 reverse primers for TCR Jbeta segments was used. A multiplex PCR assay on genomic DNA amplified the CDR3 region of rearranged TCR beta genes. Amplified TCR beta libraries were sequenced as 87-base-pair reads on the Illumina HiSeq System. In the paper's pipeline: Across the 666 repertoires, a later analysis counted approximately 75 million unique TCR beta chains, about 10 million of which were shared by at least two donors. Raw reads were error-corrected and collapsed into unique sequences by a nearest-neighbor algorithm in which closely related sequences were merged to remove PCR and sequencing errors. CDR3 sequences were aligned to IMGT reference sequences to assign V, D and J gene segments. For a sequence to be retained, at least a six-nucleotide match to both a V gene segment and a J gene segment was required. Rearrangements were classified as productive when the CDR3 lacked stop codons and remained in frame with V and J, and all other rearrangements were classified as non-productive. CDR3 was defined according to IMGT convention as the region running from the second conserved V-encoded cysteine to the conserved J-encoded phenylalanine. In an earlier analysis of around 570 of the donors, sequences lacking an unambiguous match to a single V gene segment were excluded. In an earlier analysis of some 590 of the donors, a V segment was called functional when productive rearrangements were above 56.7%, and segregating when the standard deviation between donors exceeded 5%. A statistical classification framework was built to diagnose cytomegalovirus status from the catalog of TCR beta chain sequences. V and J gene assignment, in a later analysis, came from comparing TCR nucleotide sequences with IMGT/GENE-DB human TR gene sequences. The TCRdist pipeline was used in a later analysis to assign CDR3 sequences and most-parsimonious VDJ recombination scenarios. In a later analysis, each TCR beta chain was defined by its CDR3 amino acid sequence together with its V-gene family, and reads lacking a unique V-gene family were excluded. As a way to deal with suspected cross-contamination and a sequencing artifact, a later analysis dropped 450 to 600 nucleotide sequences that were highly shared and had low generation probability. In a later analysis, a clonal expansion index was calculated for each public chain from normalized within-repertoire ranks of inferred template counts. In a later analysis, generation probabilities were computed using a VDJ recombination model fitted to out-of-frame rearrangements, and the results were checked against IGoR. A later analysis scored TCR-TCR, TCR-HLA and TCR-CMV co-occurrence with hypergeometric tests, applying a repertoire-size bias correction to TCR pairs. False discovery rates were estimated in a later analysis by permuting HLA or CMV assignments 20 times. In a later analysis, co-occurring TCRs were grouped using DBSCAN, with TCRdist sequence similarity added in when clustering inside HLA-allele-positive subsets. Co-occurrence clustering excluded repertoires with fewer than 30,000 or more than 120,000 public chains, plus five with anomalous nucleotide sharing. TCRdb mirrors the immuneACCESS table, restricted to in-frame sequences. Some clones are absent from its copies; in checked studies, under half trace to an unresolved V gene, and the reason for the others is unknown. V, J and clone size reflect that table, while D and trimming were determined from the DNA. This sample comprises 150,000 to 200,000 clones, approximately 85% of them detected only once. The top ten hold under 1% of the sample.

The material sequenced was PBMCs. The sequence was collected from a girl between 2 and 10 years old in good health and CMV-seropositive.

The CDR3 here reads CASSLGRTARGISQETQYF. Here is the DNA: TGTGCCAGCAGCTTGGGAAGGACAGCCAGGGGCATTTCCCAAGAGACCCAGTACTTC. The rearrangement combines TRBV5-7 with TRBJ2-5; the D gene is possibly TRBD1, with 6 bases matching. TRBV5-7 is flagged as an ORF with uncertain function. V and J lose 0 bases and 1 base, and a span of 22 bases separates them. The CDR3, cysteine through phenylalanine, is 19 amino acids long. The read is trimmed to its CDR3 DNA, 57 bases read in frame from base 1.